These 22 T cell receptor beta chains were all obtained from the same sample, sequenced in a study of T cell changes during pregnancy in multiple sclerosis. Assay used: immunoSEQ multiplex PCR; TCRdb lists only in-frame clones, some missing. The repertoire includes about 110,000 clones, around 90% of them detected once, and about 1.5% sits in the top ten. The input for sequencing was peripheral blood, taken in the third trimester of pregnancy. These TCRs come from a female donor with multiple sclerosis, enrolled in a pregnancy study.

The V gene is TRBV9, the J gene TRBJ2-1, with D perhaps TRBD2 (6 bases). V shed 5 bases and J shed 7 bases, with 10 bases lying between them. The CDR3 length is 12 residues. Germline V gene data show CDR1 as SGDLS and CDR2 as YYNGEE. CDR3 in amino acids: CASSFGGNEQFF. CDR3 bases: TGTGCCAGCAGTTTCGGAGGGAATGAGCAGTTCTTC. The whole variable domain, filled in from reference TRBV9 and TRBJ2-1, reads DSGVTQTPKHLITATGQRVTLRCSPRSGDLSVYWYQQSLDQGLQFLIQYYNGEERAKGNILERFSAQQFPDLHSELNLSSLELGDSALYFCASSFGGNEQFFGPGTRLTVL.

The chain carries TRBV5-1 and TRBJ2-1; TRBD2 agrees at 11 bases. The germline V gene has CDR1 SGHRS and CDR2 YFSETQ. The V and J ends lost 0 bases and 4 bases, in that order; junction bases with no gene match: 3. This CDR3 comprises 16 residues. The CDR3 loop is CASSLVASGGYNEQFF. For the CDR3, the DNA is TGCGCCAGCAGCTTGGTGGCTAGCGGGGGGTACAATGAGCAGTTCTTC.

The gene calls are TRBV9 and TRBJ2-3, with a weak D call TRBD2 (6 bases). The germline V gene has CDR1 SGDLS and CDR2 YYNGEE. The CDR3 extends over 15 amino acids. The V end lost 0 bases, the J end lost 7 bases, and 15 bases lay between the germline ends. The CDR3 nucleotides read TGTGCCAGCAGCGTAGGTGAGGGAGGATCCTATACGCAGTATTTT. Residues: CASSVGEGGSYTQYF.

As to this clone: At one boundary the junction diverges from the germline segment, which might be a read error. The chain couples TRBV7-3 to TRBJ2-1, with D possibly TRBD1 on 5 matching bases. Germline V gives CDR1 SGHTA, CDR2 FQGTGA. CDR3 length equals 14 residues. CDR3 residues: CASSGQGPYNEQFF. CDR3 bases: TGTGCGAGCAGTGGGCAGGGCCCCTACAATGAGCAGTTCTTC.

This chain connects TRBV4-1 to TRBJ2-3; possibly TRBD1 for D (6 bases). CDR3 length: 16 amino acids. The V and J ends lost 4 bases and 4 bases respectively, with 18 bases between them. Germline values: CDR1 MGHRA, CDR2 YSYEKL. The CDR3 DNA is TGCGCCAGCAGCCCAGGGGAGAGGGGCTACGCAGATACGCAGTATTTT. Its translation is CASSPGERGYADTQYF.

The V call is TRBV28, the J call TRBJ1-2; D perhaps matches TRBD1 (5 bases). The CDR3 covers 15 residues. The germline CDR1 and CDR2 sequences are MDHEN and SYDVKM. V lost 4 bases and J 1 base, leaving 13 bases between the germline ends. The CDR3 DNA is TGTGCCAGCAGTTCTGCTACAGGCGTTAACTATGGCTACACCTTC. Translating it yields CASSSATGVNYGYTF.

The chain has TRBV10-3 and TRBJ2-5; TRBD2 aligns across 7 bases. CDR3 length equals 14 residues. CDR1 is ENHRY and CDR2 is SYGVKD in the germline V gene. V was pared by 6 bases and J by 2 bases, with 6 bases of the junction left unmatched. The CDR3 coding sequence is TGTGCCATCAGGGGGGACTACCTTCAAGAGACCCAGTACTTC. It encodes CAIRGDYLQETQYF.

This chain connects TRBV16 to TRBJ2-1; D remains unclear. Per germline, CDR1 KGHSY and CDR2 FQNENV. The CDR3 is 15 amino acids. The V end was cut by 3 bases, the J end by 1 base, with 10 bases between. CDR3: CASSQMSGSYNEQFF. As DNA, the CDR3 is TGTGCCAGCAGCCAGATGAGTGGTTCCTACAATGAGCAGTTCTTC.

As DNA, the CDR3 is TGTGCCAGCAGCTTAGGGCCTTATAGCAATCAGCCCCAGCATTTT. It codes for CASSLGPYSNQPQHF. The V and J genes are TRBV7-2 and TRBJ1-5, with unresolved D. V was cut by 1 base and J by 0 bases, with 7 bases left in between. The germline V gene encodes CDR1 SGHTA and CDR2 FQGNSA. CDR3 length equals 15 residues. Looking up the rest from reference TRBV7-2 and TRBJ1-5 gives the full variable domain: GAGVSQSPSNKVTEKGKDVELRCDPISGHTALYWYRQSLGQGLEFLIYFQGNSAPDKSGLPSDRFSAERTGGSVSTLTIQRTQQEDSAVYLCASSLGPYSNQPQHFGDGTRLSIL.

The CDR3 reads CASSVSGQGGHEQFF. The CDR3 nucleotides read TGTGCCAGCAGTGTCTCGGGACAGGGAGGGCATGAGCAGTTCTTC. The genes are TRBV6-1 and TRBJ2-1; 9 nucleotides agree with TRBD1. From germline, CDR1 is MNHNS and CDR2 SASEGT. With V trimmed by 4 bases and J by 8 bases, 9 bases remained unmatched. The CDR3 sequence is 15 residues long.

DNA of the CDR3: TGTGCCAGCAGCCCCCGTAGGGGGAACTACGAGCAGTACTTC. Its protein product is CASSPRRGNYEQYF. This sequence joins TRBV9 and TRBJ2-7; D is perhaps TRBD1 (6 bases). Germline values: CDR1 SGDLS, CDR2 YYNGEE. This CDR3 contains 14 residues. The ends were cut back, 4 bases at V and 3 bases at J, with 14 bases in the middle. The full variable domain, in which reference TRBV9 and TRBJ2-7 provide the parts outside the CDR3, is DSGVTQTPKHLITATGQRVTLRCSPRSGDLSVYWYQQSLDQGLQFLIQYYNGEERAKGNILERFSAQQFPDLHSELNLSSLELGDSALYFCASSPRRGNYEQYFGPGTRLTVT.

This chain links TRBV7-8 with TRBJ2-1; maybe TRBD2 (5 bases). The germline CDR1 and CDR2 sequences are SGHVS and FQNEAQ. The V and J ends lost 5 bases and 5 bases respectively, with 16 bases between them. CDR3 length: 15 amino acids. The CDR3 coding sequence is TGTGCCAGCAGCACTTCTAGCCTAATCAACAATGAGCAGTTCTTC. This encodes CASSTSSLINNEQFF.

The rearrangement uses TRBV19 and TRBJ2-3, with 8 nucleotides matching TRBD1. J lost 0 bases, V lost 4 bases, and 6 bases had no gene match. This CDR3 contains 16 residues. The germline CDR1 and CDR2 sequences are LNHDA and SQIVND (reference sequence). In nucleotides, the CDR3 is TGTGCCAGTAGTAGGGGGACAGGAGATAGCACAGATACGCAGTATTTT. Residues: CASSRGTGDSTDTQYF.

This clone has more than one count but fewer than ten. This CDR3 is CAISDPREGTEAFF. As DNA, the CDR3 is TGTGCCATCAGTGACCCCAGGGAGGGCACTGAAGCTTTCTTT. The genes are TRBV10-3 and TRBJ1-1; tentative D call: TRBD1 (5 bases). The germline V and J ends were trimmed by 3 bases and 4 bases, with 12 bases remaining between them. Per the germline V gene, CDR1 is ENHRY and CDR2 is SYGVKD. The CDR3 loop spans 14 amino acids.

The V call is TRBV30, the J call TRBJ2-2, with TRBD2 matching over 9 bases. J gave up 2 bases and V 1 base, and 2 bases lay outside the gene matches. Looked up from germline, CDR1 is GTSNPN and CDR2 is SVGIG (reference sequence). The CDR3 has 15 amino acids. The CDR3 bases are TGTGCCTGGAGTGGCCTAGCGGGAAACACCGGGGAGCTGTTTTTT. It codes for CAWSGLAGNTGELFF. Filled out from reference TRBV30 and TRBJ2-2, the complete variable domain reads SQTIHQWPATLVQPVGSPLSLECTVEGTSNPNLYWYRQAAGRGLQLLFYSVGIGQISSEVPQNLSASRPQDRQFILSSKKLLLSDSGFYLCAWSGLAGNTGELFFGEGSRLTVL.

J is TRBJ2-1 and V is TRBV6-5, with D possibly matching TRBD2 (6 bases). Germline V gene lookup returns CDR1 MNHEY and CDR2 SVGAGI. The V end was cut by 6 bases, the J end by 4 bases, with 7 bases between. The CDR3 extends over 12 amino acids. The CDR3 loop reads CASRGTYNEQFF. DNA for the CDR3: TGTGCCAGCAGGGGGACTTACAATGAGCAGTTCTTC.

Written as DNA, the CDR3 is TGTGCCAGCAGCAGACAGGGGAGGGACACTGAAGCTTTCTTT. It codes for CASSRQGRDTEAFF. The chain joins TRBV6-4 to TRBJ1-1; TRBD1 agrees at 8 bases. The CDR3 runs to 14 residues. Germline trimming cut 6 bases from V and 3 bases from J; bases unmatched to any gene: 6. Germline-derived CDR1 and CDR2 are MRHNA and SNTAGT.

This sequence joins TRBV7-9 and TRBJ2-2; D gene unclear. V lost 2 bases to trimming and J lost 7 bases, with 5 bases between them. Germline V gives CDR1 SEHNR, CDR2 FQNEAQ (reference sequence). This CDR3 comprises 12 residues. CDR3 nucleotide sequence: TGTGCCAGCAGCTTAATCAACGGGGAGCTGTTTTTT. This sequence encodes CASSLINGELFF.

V is TRBV6-1 and J is TRBJ1-1; unclear D gene. CDR1 and CDR2 from the germline V gene are MNHNS and SASEGT. CDR3 length: 13 amino acids. The germline V and J ends were trimmed by 1 base and 3 bases, with 6 bases remaining between them. CDR3 nucleotides: TGTGCCAGCAGTGAAGTAACAGACACTGAAGCTTTCTTT. Amino acid sequence: CASSEVTDTEAFF.

This sequence joins TRBV27 and TRBJ2-7, with 10 bases matching TRBD1. The CDR3 runs 16 residues. V was pared by 3 bases and J by 2 bases, with 7 bases of the junction left unmatched. CDR1 is MNHEY and CDR2 is SMNVEV in the germline V gene (reference sequence). The CDR3 DNA follows: TGTGCCAGCAGTTTCGCCGGGACAGGGGCCCCCTACGAGCAGTACTTC. Translated: CASSFAGTGAPYEQYF.

The rearrangement joins TRBV5-4 to TRBJ2-5; D is unresolved. Deletions cut 0 bases from V and 2 bases from J, with 5 bases between. The germline V gene encodes CDR1 SGHNT and CDR2 YYREEE (reference sequence). CDR3 size: 13 residues. The CDR3 DNA reads TGTGCCAGCAGCTTGGACTATCAAGAGACCCAGTACTTC. Residues: CASSLDYQETQYF.

This clone was detected a few times. The V gene is TRBV11-2, the J gene TRBJ2-3; 7 bases are a match to TRBD2. The germline gives CDR1 SGHAT, CDR2 FQNNGV. The CDR3 extends over 15 amino acids. J lost 0 bases, V lost 2 bases, and 2 bases had no gene match. As DNA, the CDR3 is TGTGCCAGCAGCTTACGGGGGGTTAGCACAGATACGCAGTATTTT. This encodes CASSLRGVSTDTQYF.